These 8 T cell receptor beta chains came from one sample sequenced in a study of long-term antiretroviral therapy in people with HIV. An immunoSEQ assay, version v3.0, was performed at survey level. TCRdb's copy holds only in-frame clones and misses some; the assay was immunoSEQ multiplex PCR. In the table there are about 28,000 clones, around 80% of which are singletons. Source: unsorted PBMCs, taken 3 years after starting antiretroviral therapy. The receptors shown here come from a man aged 35 to 55 with HIV.

The V call is TRBV7-9, the J call TRBJ1-1, with 7 nucleotides matching TRBD1. In germline, CDR1 is SEHNR, CDR2 FQNEAQ (reference sequence). This CDR3 has 15 amino acids. Trimming removed 6 bases from V and 3 bases from J; junction bases left unmatched: 10. The CDR3 spells CASSVAGGMDTEAFF. Here the CDR3 DNA reads TGTGCCAGCAGTGTCGCAGGGGGAATGGACACTGAAGCTTTCTTT.

The CDR3 loop reads CASSQGPSGTGEQYF. Here the CDR3 DNA reads TGCGCCAGCAGCCAAGGACCCTCAGGGACGGGGGAGCAGTACTTC. This rearrangement joins TRBV4-1 to TRBJ2-7; tentatively, D is TRBD1 or TRBD2 (5 bases each). CDR1 is MGHRA, CDR2 YSYEKL, per germline. Trimming took off 1 base at V and 7 bases at J, with 17 bases between the two ends. The CDR3 extends over 15 amino acids.

CDR3 coding DNA: TGCGCCAGCAGCGGCGGGACTAGCGTACTCACAGATACGCAGTATTTT. Translation: CASSGGTSVLTDTQYF. The gene calls are TRBV5-1 and TRBJ2-3; 10 bases are shared with TRBD2. The CDR3 length is 16 residues. J was trimmed by 2 bases and V by 4 bases; bases with no gene match: 7. Germline V gene sequence: CDR1 SGHRS, CDR2 YFSETQ.

The chain links TRBV6-4 to TRBJ2-1; 8 bases fit TRBD2. The CDR3 consists of 16 residues. Unmatched junction bases numbered 3, after V lost 0 bases and J lost 2 bases. The germline gives CDR1 MRHNA, CDR2 SNTAGT. Here the CDR3 reads CASSDSSGAPYNEQFF. The CDR3 DNA follows: TGTGCCAGCAGTGACTCTAGCGGGGCCCCCTACAATGAGCAGTTCTTC.

The genes are TRBV19 and TRBJ2-2; D is unresolved. V shed 9 bases and J shed 4 bases, with 9 bases lying between them. Per the germline V gene, CDR1 is LNHDA and CDR2 is SQIVND (reference sequence). The CDR3 runs to 12 residues. The CDR3: CASTEITGELFF. The CDR3 coding sequence is TGTGCCAGCACGGAAATCACCGGGGAGCTGTTTTTT.

The genes are TRBV5-4 and TRBJ1-4; a weak D match, TRBD1 (6 bases). CDR3 length: 14 residues. Between the trimmed V and J ends, which lost 4 bases and 4 bases, there was a span of 11 bases. CDR1 and CDR2 from the germline V gene are SGHNT and YYREEE (reference sequence). The CDR3 region is CASSPRGSNEKLFF. The DNA for the CDR3 is TGTGCCAGCAGCCCTAGGGGGAGTAATGAAAAACTGTTTTTT. Full variable domain (rest looked up from reference TRBV5-4 and TRBJ1-4): ETGVTQSPTHLIKTRGQQVTLRCSSQSGHNTVSWYQQALGQGPQFIFQYYREEENGRGNFPPRFSGLQFPNYSSELNVNALELDDSALYLCASSPRGSNEKLFFGSGTQLSVL.

In its sample, this clone was seen a few times. The rearrangement joins TRBV7-2 to TRBJ2-4, with a possible D match to TRBD2 (5 bases). The CDR3 totals 14 residues. The germline V gene encodes CDR1 SGHTA and CDR2 FQGNSA. Trimming pared 1 base from V and 4 bases from J, leaving 8 bases between. CDR3 sequence: CASSLVRDKNIQYF. The CDR3 DNA is TGTGCCAGCAGCTTAGTCCGGGATAAAAACATTCAGTACTTC.

The table lists this clone with a count of one. V and J are TRBV10-3 and TRBJ2-7, with TRBD2 identical over 8 bases. The germline V gene has CDR1 ENHRY and CDR2 SYGVKD. CDR3 length: 13 residues. V shed 7 bases and J 5 bases; nucleotides not matched to a gene: 7. CDR3 nucleotide sequence: TGTGCCATCACGCCCGGGACTAGGGACGAGCAGTACTTC. It yields the protein CAITPGTRDEQYF.